Listed below are T cell receptor beta chains from one sample, sequenced in a study of blood T cell repertoires in COVID-19. Generated by immunoSEQ multiplex PCR, the TCRdb table keeps only in-frame clones and is missing some. The sample records some 200,000 clones, about four fifths being singletons. Sequenced material: peripheral blood. The receptors were gathered from a woman aged 55-70 years with acute or convalescent COVID-19. The CDR3 runs from the conserved cysteine through the conserved F or W. D genes are given only for firm matches.

v_gene	j_gene	d_gene	CDR3aa
TRBV5-4	TRBJ2-3	TRBD1	CASSRTGSYTDTQYF
TRBV2	TRBJ1-6	-	CASGGSSYNSPLHF
TRBV2	TRBJ1-2	-	CASGQGYGYTF
TRBV3-1/TRBV3-2	TRBJ1-2	TRBD1	CASSQKQSGTGYGYTF
TRBV12-5	TRBJ1-2	TRBD1	CASGPGQANYGYTF
TRBV3-1/TRBV3-2	TRBJ2-7	TRBD2	CASSQGQTSAHEQYF
TRBV19	TRBJ1-2	-	CASSIPSGGYYGYTF
TRBV4-2	TRBJ2-1	-	CASSHFHRDSSYNEQFF
TRBV7-2	TRBJ2-5	-	CASSLPEGMGTQYF
TRBV3-1/TRBV3-2	TRBJ1-1	-	CASSQEMAGASSNTEAFF
TRBV6-5	TRBJ2-5	-	CASQEAETQYF
TRBV9	TRBJ1-5	TRBD1	CASSHTGTGAGNQPQHF
TRBV28	TRBJ2-1	-	CASSKNGHYSYNEQFF
TRBV7-9	TRBJ1-2	TRBD1	CASSYPTGEYSGYTF
TRBV5-6	TRBJ2-3	TRBD1	CASSLASDRGTDTQYF
TRBV28	TRBJ1-2	-	CASSFRGSGYTF
TRBV7-2	TRBJ2-5	TRBD1	CASSLGHRGRETQYF
TRBV5-4	TRBJ2-1	TRBD2	CASSRGLAGRNEQFF
TRBV21-1	TRBJ2-1	-	CASSKWEGWVPNEQFF
TRBV4-2	TRBJ2-3	TRBD2	CASSQGTGTSGGRADTQYF
TRBV19	TRBJ1-1	-	CASTRPWAPTNTEAFF
TRBV5-4	TRBJ1-1	-	CASSLGQSKTEAFF
TRBV3-1/TRBV3-2	TRBJ1-6	-	CASSQGGLSSYNSPLHF
TRBV11-2	TRBJ2-1	TRBD2	CASSLRLAGDNEQFF
TRBV19	TRBJ1-1	TRBD1	CASSISAGTGVGTEAFF
TRBV12-1	TRBJ2-7	-	CASITGYSYEQYF
TRBV15	TRBJ1-2	-	CATSPSRANYGYTF
TRBV4-1	TRBJ1-3	-	CASSQDPRGTGNTIYF
TRBV2	TRBJ1-6	-	CATLGSESYNSPLHF
TRBV27	TRBJ1-1	TRBD1	CASSFRDRLNTEAFF
TRBV6-5	TRBJ2-7	-	CASSTRTGQIYEQYF
TRBV4-2	TRBJ2-2	TRBD2	CASSQGAGGANTGELFF